This T cell receptor (beta chain) was captured in a study of neurological immune-mediated disorders. The CDR3 consists of 15 residues. Germline values: CDR1 SGHKS, CDR2 YYEKEE (reference sequence). With V trimmed by 4 bases and J by 3 bases, 6 bases remained unmatched. Regarding time point: technical triplicate 3. The sorted libraries involved the use of about 930,000 CD4+ or CD8+ T cells. This clonotype has at least ten counts. With 10-nucleotide random UMIs, 5'RACE was used to make the cDNA. TCRdb analysed the 5' RACE reads with MiXCR anew, one entry per CDR3 protein. This sample has tens of thousands of distinct CDR3 sequences; around 16% occur once, and the top ten carry about 4.9%.

The receptor was derived from a female donor with HTLV-1-associated myelopathy (HAM/TSP). The chain has TRBV5-5 and TRBJ2-1, with 8 bases identical to TRBD1. Sequencing used CD4+ T cells from blood. CDR3 sequence reads: CASSIRGPGYNEQFF. DNA of the CDR3: TGTGCCAGCAGCATCAGGGGGCCGGGCTACAATGAGCAGTTCTTC.